This T cell receptor beta chain came from a study of blood T cell repertoires in COVID-19. Study-wide background: The samples span acute and convalescent COVID-19 from the United States, Italy and Spain. T cells, B-cell-depleted T cells, or PBMCs provided the cDNA or gDNA that served as material.

V shed 6 bases, J shed 5 bases, and the junction held 15 bases outside the gene matches. In germline, CDR1 is MNHGY, CDR2 SVAAGI. The CDR3 has 16 amino acids. Authors' processing steps: Amplification of reference gene primers provided the estimated nucleated cell counts. Sequencing was performed with immunoSEQ multiplex PCR; in TCRdb, only in-frame clones are kept and a portion is missing. Clonal size and the V and J genes are those of that table, whereas D and trimming came from the DNA. The sample has under 100,000 clones, 85% seen once. This receptor was identified in a woman aged 70-85 years with active or convalescent COVID-19. The sample comprised peripheral blood. The chain links TRBV6-9 to TRBJ2-7; 8 positions match TRBD1. The CDR3 nucleotides read TGTGCCAGCAGAAGCCAACATGGGACAGGTGGCCACGAGCAGTACTTC. Translating it yields CASRSQHGTGGHEQYF.